One and the same sample provided the 27 T cell receptor beta chains below, sequenced in a study of CD8 T cells in ankylosing spondylitis. These receptors' antigens are unknown. Study conclusions and caveats: Blood of patients with ankylosing spondylitis appeared to be characterized by a TCR beta motif of eight highly homologous variants.

TCRdb itself ran the 5' RACE reads through MiXCR, one entry per CDR3 protein. Among over 700,000 distinct CDR3 sequences, around 17% were seen once, and the ten largest hold under 20%. Sequenced: blood, either unsorted or a sorted T cell fraction (not recorded which). Every receptor here comes from a male donor with ankylosing spondylitis.

The chain employs TRBV7-3 and TRBJ1-1; D is unresolved. With 4 bases removed from V and 3 bases from J, the gap between germline ends came to 18 bases. CDR3 length: 16 amino acids. Germline-derived CDR1 and CDR2 are SGHTA and FQGTGA. CDR3 in DNA: TGTGCCAGCAGCTCTCACCAGTTCACACGCGACACTGAAGCTTTCTTT. Protein product: CASSSHQFTRDTEAFF.

V usage is TRBV6-1 and J usage is TRBJ2-1; D perhaps matches TRBD1 (8 bases). V lost 6 bases to trimming and J lost 6 bases, with 18 bases between them. CDR3 length equals 15 residues. Germline values: CDR1 MNHNS, CDR2 SASEGT. CDR3 amino acids: CASRQGEGRINEQFF. CDR3 in DNA: TGTGCCAGCAGACAGGGGGAGGGTCGTATCAATGAGCAGTTCTTC.

This clonotype was recorded a few times. This chain links TRBV20-1 with TRBJ2-5; D may correspond to TRBD1 or TRBD2 (6 bases each). The CDR3 has 14 residues. Germline-derived CDR1 and CDR2 are DFQATT and SNEGSKA (reference sequence). Trimming cost V 6 bases and J 0 bases, with 14 bases left between them. In DNA, the CDR3 is TGCAGTGCCTCACCCGGGGGCTACCAAGAGACCCAGTACTTC. It is translated as CSASPGGYQETQYF.

There are many counts of this clonotype. The chain employs TRBV20-1 and TRBJ2-7; 7 nucleotides line up with TRBD1. CDR3 size: 12 residues. Germline assignment: CDR1 DFQATT and CDR2 SNEGSKA (reference sequence). The V gene end was trimmed by 6 bases and the J gene end by 2 bases; junction bases not matched to a gene: 4. CDR3 DNA sequence: TGCAGTGCAACGGGACAGACCTACGAGCAGTACTTC. Protein: CSATGQTYEQYF.

This clonotype turned up a few times. The chain has TRBV4-1 and TRBJ2-1; tentatively, D is TRBD1 or TRBD2 (7 bases each). The CDR3 loop spans 18 amino acids. Germline CDR1 is MGHRA and CDR2 is YSYEKL. Trimming removed 3 bases from V and 1 base from J, with 19 bases in between. CDR3 in DNA: TGCGCCAGCAGCCATGGGGACAGCGGGGCCCTGTCCTACAATGAGCAGTTCTTC. This encodes CASSHGDSGALSYNEQFF.

The rearrangement uses TRBV5-1 and TRBJ1-6; D perhaps matches TRBD1 (6 bases). Trimming cost V 3 bases and J 7 bases, with 11 bases left between them. The V gene's germline CDR1 is SGHRS and CDR2 YFSETQ. CDR3 length: 14 amino acids. The CDR3 is CASSSDSNNSPLHF. CDR3 DNA: TGCGCCAGCAGCTCGGACAGTAACAATTCACCCCTCCACTTT.

This clonotype was seen more than once but under ten times. The chain is built from TRBV7-2 and TRBJ1-1; tentative D call: TRBD1 (5 bases). Germline CDR1 reads SGHTA; CDR2 reads FQGNSA. The CDR3 consists of 14 residues. V lost 5 bases and J 4 bases, leaving 14 bases between the germline ends. The CDR3 coding sequence is TGTGCCAGCAGCCTAGTGGGGGGATTCACTGAAGCTTTCTTT. It specifies CASSLVGGFTEAFF.

This clonotype was detected only a few times. This chain links TRBV6-1 with TRBJ2-5; D not resolved. Germline CDR1 and CDR2: MNHNS and SASEGT. With 0 bases removed from V and 0 bases from J, the gap between germline ends came to 14 bases. The CDR3 has 17 amino acids. For the CDR3, the DNA is TGTGCCAGCAGTGAAGCGAAGTGGGAAGCGTACCAAGAGACCCAGTACTTC. Its translation: CASSEAKWEAYQETQYF.

The chain recombines TRBV29-1 with TRBJ2-4; TRBD2 is a possible D gene (5 bases). The CDR3 has 12 residues. V was trimmed by 4 bases and J by 6 bases, leaving 10 bases between them. CDR1 is SQVTM and CDR2 is ANQGSEA in the germline V gene. CDR3 region: CSVVGAGNIQYF. The CDR3 nucleotides read TGCAGCGTTGTGGGCGCGGGAAACATTCAGTACTTC.

In its sample, this clonotype was seen a few times. CDR3 region: CSAPSAWDNNQPQHF. CDR3 sequence (DNA): TGCAGTGCCCCTTCCGCGTGGGACAACAATCAGCCCCAGCATTTT. This chain joins TRBV20-1 and TRBJ1-5, with D perhaps matching TRBD1 (6 bases). V lost 6 bases to trimming and J lost 3 bases, with 18 bases between them. The CDR3 totals 15 residues. Looked up from germline, CDR1 is DFQATT and CDR2 is SNEGSKA (reference sequence).

The chain combines TRBV5-1 with TRBJ2-5; 7 nucleotides line up with TRBD2. The CDR3 sequence is 14 residues long. V gave up 0 bases and J gave up 3 bases; unmatched junction bases: 2. Germline V gene sequence: CDR1 SGHRS, CDR2 YFSETQ. The CDR3 DNA follows: TGCGCCAGCAGCTTGGAAAGCGGGGAAGAGACCCAGTACTTC. This translates into CASSLESGEETQYF.

The chain couples TRBV27 to TRBJ2-1; 8 bases fit TRBD2. The germline gives CDR1 MNHEY, CDR2 SMNVEV (reference sequence). The CDR3 sequence is 14 residues long. The trim removed 5 bases at V and 6 bases at J, leaving 6 bases unmatched. Here the CDR3 DNA reads TGTGCCAGCAGTGCCAGACTAGCGCCCAATGAGCAGTTCTTC. Translated, it gives CASSARLAPNEQFF.

The chain has TRBV12-3 or TRBV12-4 and TRBJ1-1; weak D call: TRBD1 (5 bases). Trimming cost V 10 bases and J 0 bases, with 27 bases left between them. The CDR3 has 18 amino acids. The CDR3 loop is CAICYQKGLRGMNTEAFF. As DNA, the CDR3 is TGTGCCATCTGTTACCAAAAGGGACTTCGAGGTATGAACACTGAAGCTTTCTTT.

This clonotype was recorded many times. The chain recombines TRBV5-1 with TRBJ2-5; the match to TRBD1 covers 9 bases. Trimming removed 3 bases from V and 1 base from J; junction bases left unmatched: 7. From germline, CDR1 is SGHRS and CDR2 YFSETQ. The CDR3 length is 16 residues. In DNA, the CDR3 is TGCGCCAGCAGCTCGGGACAGGGAACTCCCCAAGAGACCCAGTACTTC. Its protein is CASSSGQGTPQETQYF. The whole variable domain, filled in from reference TRBV5-1 and TRBJ2-5, reads KAGVTQTPRYLIKTRGQQVTLSCSPISGHRSVSWYQQTPGQGLQFLFEYFSETQRNKGNFPGRFSGRQFSNSRSEMNVSTLELGDSALYLCASSSGQGTPQETQYFGPGTRLLVL.

The sample holds a few counts of this clonotype. The V gene is TRBV18, the J gene TRBJ1-3; the D is unclear. Trimming shortened V by 3 bases and J by 0 bases, and 9 bases separated the two germline ends. From germline, CDR1 is KGHSH and CDR2 LQKENI. CDR3 size: 15 residues. CDR3 sequence reads: CASSPVTSSGNTIYF. CDR3 bases: TGTGCCAGCTCACCGGTCACATCCTCTGGAAACACCATATATTTT.

Many counts were recorded for this clonotype. The V call is TRBV4-3, the J call TRBJ2-6; D not resolved. The CDR3 is 17 amino acids. Per germline, CDR1 LGHNA and CDR2 YSLEER. Trimming removed 0 bases at V and 1 base at J, with 10 bases between. CDR3 sequence: CASSQDSSGSGANVLTF. DNA of the CDR3: TGCGCCAGCAGCCAAGACTCCTCAGGATCTGGGGCCAACGTCCTGACTTTC.

CDR3 protein: CASSQGPGSNQPQHF. In nucleotides, the CDR3 is TGTGCCAGCAGTCAGGGTCCGGGGAGCAATCAGCCCCAGCATTTT. The chain has TRBV28 and TRBJ1-5, with D possibly TRBD1 on 5 matching bases. With 5 bases removed from V and 1 base from J, the gap between germline ends came to 12 bases. Germline V gene sequence: CDR1 MDHEN, CDR2 SYDVKM. The CDR3 loop spans 15 amino acids.

The rearrangement links TRBV5-1 to TRBJ1-3; D unresolved. This CDR3 region has 15 residues. V was pared by 4 bases and J by 0 bases, with 11 bases between. Looked up from germline, CDR1 is SGHRS and CDR2 is YFSETQ. Written as DNA, the CDR3 is TGCGCCAGCAGCCCCGACGGGAGCTCTGGAAACACCATATATTTT. Translated, it gives CASSPDGSSGNTIYF.

The genes are TRBV6-1 and TRBJ2-6; D gene ambiguous. Germline loops: CDR1 MNHNS, CDR2 SASEGT. Trimming took off 6 bases at V and 0 bases at J, with 9 bases between the two ends. This CDR3 is built from 15 residues. The DNA of the CDR3 is TGTGCCAGCAGCGCTTCTTCCTCTGGGGCCAACGTCCTGACTTTC. Translated, it gives CASSASSSGANVLTF.

This clonotype was found once. The chain combines TRBV18 with TRBJ1-1, with no clear D. This CDR3 has 17 amino acids. V lost 0 bases and J lost 3, with 17 bases in between. Germline assignment: CDR1 KGHSH and CDR2 LQKENI. The CDR3 protein is CASSPPTRLPRDTEAFF. CDR3 DNA sequence: TGTGCCAGCTCACCACCGACACGGCTCCCAAGGGACACTGAAGCTTTCTTT.

The chain joins TRBV5-1 to TRBJ1-2, with 8 bases lining up with TRBD1. V was pared by 4 bases and J by 7 bases, with 12 bases of the junction left unmatched. The CDR3 extends over 15 amino acids. From germline, CDR1 is SGHRS and CDR2 YFSETQ. CDR3 nucleotides: TGCGCCAGCAGCAGTCCAGGGGGCGCGGCTGGTGGCTACACCTTC. As protein: CASSSPGGAAGGYTF.

This rearrangement joins TRBV29-1 to TRBJ2-7; TRBD1 matches at 9 bases. CDR3 length equals 14 residues. Germline-derived CDR1 and CDR2 are SQVTM and ANQGSEA. J lost 1 base, V lost 6 bases, and 7 bases had no gene match. The CDR3 DNA reads TGCAGCGTGTGGACAGGGGTAGGGTCCTACGAGCAGTACTTC. Its translation: CSVWTGVGSYEQYF.

This clonotype was seen a single time. The chain recombines TRBV3-1 with TRBJ2-6; D gene ambiguous. V gave up 1 base and J gave up 2 bases, with 6 bases separating them. This CDR3 has 15 amino acids. Germline values: CDR1 LGHDT, CDR2 YNNKEL (reference sequence). Written as DNA, the CDR3 is TGTGCCAGCAGCCAAGGAGCCCCTGGGGCCAACGTCCTGACTTTC. Protein product: CASSQGAPGANVLTF.

The chain joins TRBV10-3 to TRBJ2-3, with TRBD1 matching over 10 bases. Germline loops: CDR1 ENHRY, CDR2 SYGVKD. CDR3 length: 14 amino acids. With V trimmed by 6 bases and J by 3 bases, 3 bases remained unmatched. CDR3 nucleotides: TGTGCCATCAGCCCGGGACAGGGGACAGATACGCAGTATTTT. Protein: CAISPGQGTDTQYF.

The V and J genes are TRBV5-1 and TRBJ1-2; D gene ambiguous. The CDR3 is made up of 15 amino acids. V lost 4 bases, J lost 8 bases, and 21 bases lay in between. The V gene's germline CDR1 is SGHRS and CDR2 YFSETQ. This chain's CDR3 is CASSIGLGPGRGYTF. The CDR3 DNA reads TGCGCCAGCAGCATCGGCCTGGGCCCGGGCAGAGGCTACACCTTC.

This chain links TRBV5-5 with TRBJ2-7, with D possibly being TRBD1 (7 bases). This CDR3 is built from 17 residues. Germline CDR1 SGHKS, CDR2 YYEKEE (reference sequence). Trimming stripped 0 bases from V and 6 bases from J, with 22 bases between. In DNA form, the CDR3 reads TGTGCCAGCAGCTTGGGGTCGGAGGGGGCTCAAGGCAGCGAGCAGTACTTC. Translated: CASSLGSEGAQGSEQYF.

The CDR3 nucleotides are TGTGCCAGCAGTTTGGGGCAGCGCTTCGATGAGCAGTTCTTC. It is translated as CASSLGQRFDEQFF. The genes are TRBV12-3 or TRBV12-4 and TRBJ2-1; weak D call: TRBD1 (5 bases). V lost 3 bases, J lost 8 bases, and 14 bases lay in between. The CDR3 covers 14 residues.